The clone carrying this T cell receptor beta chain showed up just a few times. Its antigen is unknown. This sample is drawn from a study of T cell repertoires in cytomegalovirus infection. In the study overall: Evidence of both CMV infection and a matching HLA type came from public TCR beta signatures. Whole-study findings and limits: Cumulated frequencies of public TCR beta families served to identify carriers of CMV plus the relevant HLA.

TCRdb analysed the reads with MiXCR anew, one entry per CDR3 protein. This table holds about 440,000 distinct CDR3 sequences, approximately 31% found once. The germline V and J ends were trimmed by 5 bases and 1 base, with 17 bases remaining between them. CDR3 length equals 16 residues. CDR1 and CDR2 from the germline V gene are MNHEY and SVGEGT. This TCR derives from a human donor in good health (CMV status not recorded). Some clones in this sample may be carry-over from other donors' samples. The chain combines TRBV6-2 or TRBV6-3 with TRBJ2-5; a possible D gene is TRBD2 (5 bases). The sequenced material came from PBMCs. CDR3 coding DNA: TGTGCCAGCAGTCTACCGCGGGCTGCATCCCAAGAGACCCAGTACTTC. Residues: CASSLPRAASQETQYF.